This TCR beta chain is drawn from a study of T cells in Graves' hyperthyroidism and ophthalmopathy. This clonotype was recorded many times. V was pared by 4 bases and J by 0 bases, with 9 bases between. Germline V lookup: CDR1 GTSNPN, CDR2 SVGIG (reference sequence). The CDR3 is made up of 13 amino acids. Amplification of TCR beta CDR3 regions was performed using RNA transcripts as template. An initial round of RT-PCR targeting the TCR CDR3 relied on the HTBI primer set. TCRdb reprocessed the multiplex PCR reads with MiXCR, giving one entry per CDR3 protein. Of about 530,000 distinct CDR3 sequences listed, roughly 17% are singletons.

V usage is TRBV30 and J usage is TRBJ1-1; possible D gene TRBD1, 5 bases. This receptor was obtained from a woman between 18 and 29 years old with Graves' ophthalmopathy. Sequencing was performed on blood. CDR3 sequence reads: CAWTGTLNTEAFF. The CDR3 DNA sequence: TGTGCCTGGACCGGGACCTTGAACACTGAAGCTTTCTTT.